This T cell receptor beta chain was documented in a study of OX40 agonist ivuxolimab in advanced cancers. Overall study results and limits: At 0.1 to 3.0 mg/kg and by week 6, clonal expansion occurred in CD4+ and CD8+ blood T cells.

Points on this clone: Antigen specificity is unknown.

Produced via immunoSEQ multiplex PCR; TCRdb's table is partial and in-frame only. The sample holds under 70,000 clones, 85% to 90% seen once. Source: CD4+ or CD8+ T cells sorted from blood, taken in a trial of the OX40 agonist ivuxolimab. The clonotype was recovered from an adult with an advanced solid tumor such as melanoma, head and neck, liver or kidney cancer.

Written as DNA, the CDR3 is TGTGCCAGCAGCGTGGAGTTACAGGGTTATGAAAAACTGTTTTTT. Translating it yields CASSVELQGYEKLFF. The chain links TRBV9 to TRBJ1-4, with D maybe TRBD1 (6 bases). Germline V gene lookup returns CDR1 SGDLS and CDR2 YYNGEE. The CDR3 sequence is 15 residues long. Trimming stripped 2 bases from V and 6 bases from J, with 14 bases between.